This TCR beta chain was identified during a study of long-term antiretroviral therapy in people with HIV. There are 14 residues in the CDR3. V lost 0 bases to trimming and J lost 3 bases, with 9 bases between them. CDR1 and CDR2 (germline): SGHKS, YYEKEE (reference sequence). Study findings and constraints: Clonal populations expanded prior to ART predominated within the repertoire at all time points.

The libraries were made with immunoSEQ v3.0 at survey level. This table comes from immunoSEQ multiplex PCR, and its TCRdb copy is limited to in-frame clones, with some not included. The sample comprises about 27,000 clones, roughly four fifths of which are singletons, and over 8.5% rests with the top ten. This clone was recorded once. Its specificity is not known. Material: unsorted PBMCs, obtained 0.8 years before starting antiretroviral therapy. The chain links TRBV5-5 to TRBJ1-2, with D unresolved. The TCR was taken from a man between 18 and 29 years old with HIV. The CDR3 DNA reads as TGTGCCAGCAGCTTGGACAGCTTTTACTATGGCTACACCTTC. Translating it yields CASSLDSFYYGYTF.